A single sample is the source of the 24 T cell receptor beta chains below, sequenced in a study of cytomegalovirus exposure and HLA in healthy donors. Both 60 Vbeta primers and 13 Jbeta primers went into the PCR. Data came from immunoSEQ multiplex PCR; TCRdb stores just in-frame clones and leaves some out. The top ten clones hold around 14% of a sample with fewer than 150,000 clones, roughly 73% of them seen once. The sample consisted of PBMCs. Receptors originate from a human donor in good health.

V usage is TRBV7-2 and J usage is TRBJ2-5; 9 bases match TRBD2. V shed 1 base and J 5 bases; nucleotides not matched to a gene: 5. Looked up from germline, CDR1 is SGHTA and CDR2 is FQGNSA. The CDR3 covers 15 residues. The CDR3 loop reads CASSLVGLAGETQYF. DNA of the CDR3: TGTGCCAGCAGCTTAGTCGGTCTAGCGGGGGAGACCCAGTACTTC.

The V gene is TRBV12-5, the J gene TRBJ2-5, with 10 bases matching TRBD1. This CDR3 has 17 amino acids. Losses at the gene ends were 2 bases for V and 3 bases for J; bases not matched to a gene: 9. Germline CDR1 is LGHNT and CDR2 is FRNRAP. The CDR3 bases are TGTGCTAGTGGTTTGTACGGGACAGGGGTCCTCGAAGAGACCCAGTACTTC. It translates to CASGLYGTGVLEETQYF. The variable domain in full, with the rest retrieved from reference TRBV12-5 and TRBJ2-5, is DARVTQTPRHKVTEMGQEVTMRCQPILGHNTVFWYRQTMMQGLELLAYFRNRAPLDDSGMPKDRFSAEMPDATLATLKIQPSEPRDSAVYFCASGLYGTGVLEETQYFGPGTRLLVL.

This sequence joins TRBV14 and TRBJ2-2; D uncertain. The CDR3 is 12 amino acids. Germline V CDR1 and CDR2: SGHDN, FVKESK. V lost 3 bases and J 6 bases, leaving 5 bases between the germline ends. The CDR3 sequence: CASSHSAGELFF. The CDR3 nucleotides read TGTGCCAGCAGCCACTCGGCCGGGGAGCTGTTTTTT. Full variable domain (rest looked up from reference TRBV14 and TRBJ2-2): EAGVTQFPSHSVIEKGQTVTLRCDPISGHDNLYWYRRVMGKEIKFLLHFVKESKQDESGMPNNRFLAERTGGTYSTLKVQPAELEDSGVYFCASSHSAGELFFGEGSRLTVL.

V and J are TRBV19 and TRBJ1-2, with no clear D. Trimming took off 1 base at V and 2 bases at J, with 11 bases between the two ends. The CDR3 runs to 15 residues. Germline V CDR1 and CDR2: LNHDA, SQIVND (reference sequence). The CDR3 spells CASSIALQRNYGYTF. The CDR3 nucleotides read TGTGCCAGTAGTATAGCCCTACAGAGAAACTATGGCTACACCTTC.

The chain is built from TRBV7-9 and TRBJ1-4; 10 bases map to TRBD1. CDR3 length equals 16 residues. V was clipped by 5 bases and J by 0 bases; unmatched bases: 3. Looked up from germline, CDR1 is SEHNR and CDR2 is FQNEAQ (reference sequence). The CDR3 DNA reads as TGTGCCAGCAGCGAGGGACAGGGGTCAACTAATGAAAAACTGTTTTTT. It codes for CASSEGQGSTNEKLFF. Using reference TRBV7-9 and TRBJ1-4 for the parts outside the CDR3, the full variable domain is DTGVSQNPRHKITKRGQNVTFRCDPISEHNRLYWYRQTLGQGPEFLTYFQNEAQLEKSRLLSDRFSAERPKGSFSTLEIQRTEQGDSAMYLCASSEGQGSTNEKLFFGSGTQLSVL.

The chain joins TRBV4-1 to TRBJ2-7; D is uncertain. CDR1 is MGHRA, CDR2 YSYEKL, per germline. V shed 3 bases and J shed 5 bases, with 14 bases lying between them. The CDR3 is 14 residues long. The CDR3 DNA sequence: TGCGCCAGCAGCCAGTCCCTCCTTCTTAACGAGCAGTACTTC. Translating gives CASSQSLLLNEQYF.

The genes are TRBV19 and TRBJ2-5; 8 bases agree with TRBD2. Looked up from germline, CDR1 is LNHDA and CDR2 is SQIVND (reference sequence). The CDR3 runs to 17 residues. V lost 5 bases and J lost 2; bases outside the gene matches: 13. CDR3 nucleotide sequence: TGTGCCAGTAGTCCTGGACTAGCCAGGCCTCTACAAGAGACCCAGTACTTC. Its protein is CASSPGLARPLQETQYF.

This clone appeared a single time. The chain is built from TRBV7-6 and TRBJ2-2; maybe TRBD1 (5 bases). Trimming pared 3 bases from V and 2 bases from J, leaving 7 bases between. Germline lookup yields CDR1 SGHVS and CDR2 FNYEAQ. The CDR3 is 14 residues long. The CDR3 region is CASSFGHNTGELFF. The CDR3 coding sequence is TGTGCCAGCAGCTTCGGACACAACACCGGGGAGCTGTTTTTT.

The gene calls are TRBV5-6 and TRBJ2-7; 8 nucleotides match TRBD2. Germline V gives CDR1 SGHDT, CDR2 YYEEEE. The CDR3 runs 14 residues. V was pared by 3 bases and J by 3 bases, with 5 bases of the junction left unmatched. The CDR3 region has the DNA TGTGCCAGCAGCTCCGGGAGGGACCTCTACGAGCAGTACTTC. Its protein is CASSSGRDLYEQYF.

The chain carries TRBV25-1 and TRBJ2-2, with 9 bases that match TRBD1. Germline V gene sequence: CDR1 MGHDK, CDR2 SYGVNS. Unmatched junction bases numbered 9, after V lost 5 bases and J lost 5 bases. This CDR3 region has 16 residues. The CDR3: CASSNLGQGNTGELFF. The CDR3 DNA reads TGTGCCAGCAGTAACCTTGGACAGGGGAATACCGGGGAGCTGTTTTTT.

This clone showed up just a few times. V gene TRBV29-1 combines with J gene TRBJ1-5; D remains ambiguous. Germline V CDR1 and CDR2: SQVTM, ANQGSEA. CDR3 length: 12 amino acids. V lost 4 bases and J 4 bases, leaving 8 bases between the germline ends. The CDR3 region has the DNA TGCAGCGTTGTGACGGGGAATCAGCCCCAGCATTTT. It specifies CSVVTGNQPQHF.

The chain links TRBV5-1 to TRBJ1-3; D might be TRBD1 (6 bases). In germline, CDR1 is SGHRS, CDR2 YFSETQ. The V and J ends lost 1 base and 0 bases respectively, with 8 bases between them. The CDR3 has 15 amino acids. The CDR3 sequence is CASSLTGNSGNTIYF. CDR3 coding DNA: TGCGCCAGCAGCTTGACAGGGAACTCTGGAAACACCATATATTTT.

This chain links TRBV2 with TRBJ1-4, with TRBD1 matching over 9 bases. Germline CDR1 reads SNHLY; CDR2 reads FYNNEI. The CDR3 is 14 amino acids. The V gene end was trimmed by 6 bases and the J gene end by 6 bases; junction bases not matched to a gene: 5. In nucleotides, the CDR3 is TGTGCCAGCAGCGGCCGGGACAGGGATGAAAAACTGTTTTTT. It specifies CASSGRDRDEKLFF. The entire variable domain, with the rest obtained from reference TRBV2 and TRBJ1-4, is as follows: EPEVTQTPSHQVTQMGQEVILRCVPISNHLYFYWYRQILGQKVEFLVSFYNNEISEKSEIFDDQFSVERPDGSNFTLKIRSTKLEDSAMYFCASSGRDRDEKLFFGSGTQLSVL.

This clone has just one count. The rearrangement links TRBV9 to TRBJ1-2; D is undetermined. CDR1 is SGDLS and CDR2 is YYNGEE in the germline V gene. Between the trimmed V and J ends, which lost 5 bases and 4 bases, there was a span of 6 bases. There are 11 residues in the CDR3. CDR3 DNA: TGTGCCAGCAGTGCTAGCTATGGCTACACCTTC. Translated, it gives CASSASYGYTF.

This clone came up once. This chain connects TRBV7-3 to TRBJ2-1, with D perhaps matching TRBD1 (6 bases). The germline V gene encodes CDR1 SGHTA and CDR2 FQGTGA. V lost 5 bases and J 6 bases, leaving 17 bases between the germline ends. The CDR3 spans 15 residues. The CDR3: CASSASRNRANEQFF. CDR3 nucleotides: TGTGCCAGCAGCGCCTCCCGTAACAGGGCCAATGAGCAGTTCTTC.

This chain links TRBV10-3 with TRBJ2-5; 7 nucleotides line up with TRBD2. The V gene end was trimmed by 4 bases and the J gene end by 2 bases; junction bases not matched to a gene: 7. This CDR3 region has 15 residues. Per the germline V gene, CDR1 is ENHRY and CDR2 is SYGVKD. Here the CDR3 DNA reads TGTGCCATCAGTGGTCCAGCGGGACTACAAGAGACCCAGTACTTC. This sequence encodes CAISGPAGLQETQYF.

V is TRBV9 and J is TRBJ2-7, with 7 positions matching TRBD1. The germline gives CDR1 SGDLS, CDR2 YYNGEE. V dropped 4 bases and J dropped 1; count of bases not matched to a gene: 5. CDR3 size: 14 residues. CDR3 amino acids: CASSPGTASYEQYF. The DNA for the CDR3 is TGTGCCAGCAGCCCAGGGACAGCTTCCTACGAGCAGTACTTC.

This sequence joins TRBV5-5 and TRBJ1-5; perhaps TRBD1 as D (5 bases). Germline CDR1 SGHKS, CDR2 YYEKEE (reference sequence). V lost 0 bases to trimming and J lost 0 bases, with 7 bases between them. The CDR3 is 15 amino acids. Here the CDR3 reads CASSLVGDSNQPQHF. CDR3 sequence (DNA): TGTGCCAGCAGCTTGGTAGGGGATAGCAATCAGCCCCAGCATTTT.

This clone was detected only a few times. This sequence joins TRBV5-4 and TRBJ2-2; TRBD1 agrees at 9 bases. The germline V gene encodes CDR1 SGHNT and CDR2 YYREEE (reference sequence). This CDR3 is built from 17 residues. V trimming: 1 base; J trimming: 7 bases; junction bases outside the gene matches: 11. The CDR3 is CASSLWGTGYKVGELFF. As DNA, the CDR3 is TGTGCCAGCAGCTTGTGGGGGACAGGGTACAAGGTCGGGGAGCTGTTTTTT.

The V gene is TRBV2, the J gene TRBJ2-1, with a tentative D call TRBD2 (5 bases). This CDR3 has 13 residues. Germline assignment: CDR1 SNHLY and CDR2 FYNNEI. V dropped 6 bases and J dropped 2 bases, with 8 bases sitting between them. CDR3 amino acids: CASSTGTYNEQFF. The CDR3 DNA reads as TGTGCCAGCAGCACCGGGACCTACAATGAGCAGTTCTTC.

The chain combines TRBV29-1 with TRBJ1-1, with 7 nucleotides matching TRBD1. CDR1 SQVTM and CDR2 ANQGSEA come from the germline V gene. The CDR3 extends over 11 amino acids. V was pared by 7 bases and J by 3 bases, with 2 bases of the junction left unmatched. CDR3 DNA: TGCAGCGCCGACAGGGACACTGAAGCTTTCTTT. Its translation is CSADRDTEAFF.

The chain uses TRBV5-1 and TRBJ2-3, with 12 positions matching TRBD2. The CDR3 runs to 17 residues. The germline V gene encodes CDR1 SGHRS and CDR2 YFSETQ. J lost 6 bases, V lost 6 bases, and 14 bases had no gene match. CDR3 nucleotides: TGCGCCAGCACCCGGGGGGCTAGCGGGAGGGCCTGGGATACGCAGTATTTT. Translation: CASTRGASGRAWDTQYF.

The chain carries TRBV5-6 and TRBJ1-1, with 9 positions matching TRBD1. Germline values: CDR1 SGHDT, CDR2 YYEEEE. CDR3 length: 16 residues. Unmatched junction bases numbered 5, after V lost 0 bases and J lost 2 bases. CDR3 nucleotide sequence: TGTGCCAGCAGCTTGGTTCGGGACAGGGACAACACTGAAGCTTTCTTT. It translates to CASSLVRDRDNTEAFF.

This sequence joins TRBV7-9 and TRBJ2-7; tentative D call: TRBD2 (6 bases). V lost 5 bases, J lost 5 bases, and 16 bases lay in between. CDR3 length: 14 residues. Germline CDR1 reads SEHNR; CDR2 reads FQNEAQ (reference sequence). For the CDR3, the DNA is TGTGCCAGCAGCGCCTCCGGGAGCTTCGACGAGCAGTACTTC. This translates into CASSASGSFDEQYF.